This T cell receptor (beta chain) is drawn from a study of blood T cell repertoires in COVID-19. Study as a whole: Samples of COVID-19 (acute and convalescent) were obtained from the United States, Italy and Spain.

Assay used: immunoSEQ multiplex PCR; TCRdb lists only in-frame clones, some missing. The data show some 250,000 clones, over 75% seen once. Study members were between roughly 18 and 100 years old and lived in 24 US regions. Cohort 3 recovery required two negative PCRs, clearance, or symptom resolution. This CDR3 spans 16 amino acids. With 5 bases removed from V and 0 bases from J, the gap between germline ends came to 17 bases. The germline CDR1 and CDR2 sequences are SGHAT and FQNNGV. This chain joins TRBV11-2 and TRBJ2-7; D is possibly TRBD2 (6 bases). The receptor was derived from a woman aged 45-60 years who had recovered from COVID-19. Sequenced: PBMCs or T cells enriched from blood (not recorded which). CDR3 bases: TGTGCCAGCAGCCCCCTTGGGGGAGGCATCTCCTACGAGCAGTACTTC. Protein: CASSPLGGGISYEQYF.